Described below is a single TCR beta chain sequence and its context. CDR1 and CDR2 (germline): MNHEY, SVGAGI. The J segment lost 5 bases and the V segment lost 5 bases, leaving 4 bases of the junction unmatched. The CDR3 extends over 14 amino acids. The record originates from a study of blood T cell repertoires in COVID-19. Study-wide background: The study drew acute and convalescent COVID-19 samples from the United States, Italy and Spain. Sample material is recorded as cDNA or gDNA derived from T cells, B-cell-depleted T cells, or PBMCs.

As handled by the study authors: From reference gene primer amplification, estimates of nucleated cell counts were derived. Clones were sequenced by immunoSEQ multiplex PCR, and TCRdb holds only the in-frame ones, with some missing. D and trimming were read from the DNA, whereas the V and J calls and clone size are those reported in that table. Counted here are roughly 94,000 clones, roughly 88% occurring once; the ten biggest clones make up approximately 25%. The source material was peripheral blood. The V and J genes are TRBV6-5 and TRBJ2-5; TRBD1 aligns across 11 bases. This receptor was identified in a man aged 60-69 years with acute or convalescent COVID-19. The CDR3 DNA follows: TGTGCCAGCAGTCGGACAGGGGGCAAGGAGACCCAGTACTTC. Translated, it gives CASSRTGGKETQYF.